This T cell receptor beta chain was documented in a study of identical twins. TCRdb used MiXCR to reprocess the 5' RACE reads, holding one entry per CDR3 protein. The data contain some 590,000 distinct CDR3 sequences, more than 9% of them singletons. On this clonotype itself: What it recognizes is unknown.

General study results and limits: It was cross-sectional statistical analysis, not following the same donors, that the conclusions relied on.

This CDR3 contains 16 residues. The V segment lost 4 bases and the J segment 3 bases; nucleotides outside the gene matches: 12. Per the germline V gene, CDR1 is SGHRS and CDR2 is YFSETQ. This same sample was also part of a study on yellow fever vaccine responses in identical twins. That investigation notes: It has been reported that, in twins, the vaccine T cell response seemed partly convergent and partly personalized.

Sequenced sample: PBMCs. This clonotype was sampled from a woman between 18 and 29 years old in good health. The rearrangement uses TRBV5-1 and TRBJ2-7; the match to TRBD2 covers 8 bases. The CDR3 loop reads CASSRAGSGSIYEQYF. CDR3 nucleotides: TGCGCCAGCAGCAGGGCGGGAAGCGGGAGTATCTACGAGCAGTACTTC.